This T cell receptor beta chain was sequenced in a study of control samples from healthy donors and cancer patients. This clone showed up just a few times. The CDR3 has 12 residues. Germline V gene lookup returns CDR1 SEHNR and CDR2 FQNEAQ (reference sequence). Trimming took 6 bases from V and 0 from J, leaving 3 bases between them. Method: immunoSEQ multiplex PCR; TCRdb's copy keeps in-frame clones and lacks some. The data contain roughly 80,000 clones, roughly 88% of them singletons. The sequence derives from a woman between 45 and 60 years old in good health. The sequenced sample consisted of blood. The rearrangement joins TRBV7-9 to TRBJ1-5; D remains unclear. CDR3 residues: CASSRSNQPQHF. The CDR3 DNA follows: TGTGCCAGCAGTCGTAGCAATCAGCCCCAGCATTTT.